This TCR beta chain was identified in a study of shared clonotypes between healthy human individuals. Findings and limits, study-wide: On the whole, naive subsets had larger estimated richness than memory subsets had.

Germline CDR1 reads MGHRA; CDR2 reads YSYEKL. The CDR3 is made up of 15 amino acids. The V and J ends lost 5 bases and 4 bases, in that order; junction bases with no gene match: 5. Naive CD8 cells, CD45RO-negative and positively selected for CCR7, excluded terminally differentiated effector memory CD45RA+ cells. Notes on this clone: Its antigen remains unidentified.

Genomic DNA per cell subset filled all wells of several immunoSEQ plates. Method: immunoSEQ multiplex PCR; TCRdb's copy keeps in-frame clones and lacks some. Among roughly 1,800,000 clones listed, approximately 95% were seen once. This receptor was taken from a young man in good health. The sequenced sample was naive CD8+ T cells sorted from blood. The chain links TRBV4-1 to TRBJ2-1, with 10 bases aligning to TRBD1. CDR3 amino acids: CASSSGQGGYNEQFF. The CDR3 nucleotides read TGCGCCAGCAGCTCAGGACAGGGGGGGTACAATGAGCAGTTCTTC.